The clone carrying this TCR beta chain has only one observation. The antigen is not known. From the RT-PCR reads, TCRdb called clonotypes with MiXCR, one entry per CDR3 protein. The repertoire includes some 3,500 distinct CDR3 sequences, more than 75% of them detected once, and approximately 3% sits in the top ten. CDR1 is PRHDT, CDR2 FYEKMQ, per germline (reference sequence). V was pared by 1 base and J by 2 bases, with 11 bases between. The CDR3 extends over 15 amino acids. The sample is drawn from a study of yellow fever vaccine responses in identical twins. The study's findings and limits: As reported, the vaccine T cell response of twins seemed partly convergent and partly personalized.

The specimen was T cells from blood (PBMCs), unsorted or a sorted subset (not recorded which), collected before or after yellow fever vaccination (not recorded which). This chain joins TRBV13 and TRBJ2-5; possibly TRBD1 for D (5 bases). The sequence came from a woman aged 18 to 35 who received the yellow fever vaccine. The CDR3 region is CASSLAWTSQETQYF. For the CDR3, the DNA is TGTGCCAGCAGCTTAGCTTGGACATCTCAAGAGACCCAGTACTTC.